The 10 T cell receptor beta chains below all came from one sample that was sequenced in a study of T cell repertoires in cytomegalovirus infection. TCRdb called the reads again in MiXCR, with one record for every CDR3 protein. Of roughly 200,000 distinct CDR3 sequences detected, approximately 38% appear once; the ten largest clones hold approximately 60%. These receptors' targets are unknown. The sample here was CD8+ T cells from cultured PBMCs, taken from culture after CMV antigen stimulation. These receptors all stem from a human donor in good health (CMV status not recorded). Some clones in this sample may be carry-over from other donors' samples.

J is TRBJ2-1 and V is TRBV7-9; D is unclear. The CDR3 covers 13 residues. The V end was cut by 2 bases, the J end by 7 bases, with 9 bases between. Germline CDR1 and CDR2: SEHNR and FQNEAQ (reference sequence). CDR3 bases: TGTGCCAGCAGCTTACTTCAGCCAAATGAGCAGTTCTTC. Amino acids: CASSLLQPNEQFF.

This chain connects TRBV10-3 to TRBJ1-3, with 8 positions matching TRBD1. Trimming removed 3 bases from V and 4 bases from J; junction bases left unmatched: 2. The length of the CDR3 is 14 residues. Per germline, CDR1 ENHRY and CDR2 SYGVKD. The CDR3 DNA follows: TGTGCCATCAGTGATGGACAGGGAGGAAACACCATATATTTT. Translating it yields CAISDGQGGNTIYF.

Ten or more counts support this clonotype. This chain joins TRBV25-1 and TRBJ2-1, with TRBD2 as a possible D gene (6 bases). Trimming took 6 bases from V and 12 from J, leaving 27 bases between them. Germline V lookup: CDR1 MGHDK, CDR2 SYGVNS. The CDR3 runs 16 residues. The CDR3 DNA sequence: TGTGCCAGCAGCGACCTCCGAGCGGGCCTCCTTGGGAGGCAGTTCTTC. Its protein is CASSDLRAGLLGRQFF. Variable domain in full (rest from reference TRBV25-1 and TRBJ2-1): EADIYQTPRYLVIGTGKKITLECSQTMGHDKMYWYQQDPGMELHLIHYSYGVNSTEKGDLSSESTVSRIRTEHFPLTLESARPSHTSQYLCASSDLRAGLLGRQFFGPGTRLTVL.

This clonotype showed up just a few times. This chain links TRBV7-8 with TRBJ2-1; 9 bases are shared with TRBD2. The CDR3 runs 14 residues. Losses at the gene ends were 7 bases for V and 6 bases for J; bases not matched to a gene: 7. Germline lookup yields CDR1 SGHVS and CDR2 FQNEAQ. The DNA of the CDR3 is TGTGCCAGCAATGAGCTAGCGGGAACCAATGAGCAGTTCTTC. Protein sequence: CASNELAGTNEQFF. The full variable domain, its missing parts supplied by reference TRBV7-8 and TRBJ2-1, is GAGVSQSPRYKVAKRGQDVALRCDPISGHVSLFWYQQALGQGPEFLTYFQNEAQLDKSGLPSDRFFAERPEGSVSTLKIQRTQQEDSAVYLCASNELAGTNEQFFGPGTRLTVL.

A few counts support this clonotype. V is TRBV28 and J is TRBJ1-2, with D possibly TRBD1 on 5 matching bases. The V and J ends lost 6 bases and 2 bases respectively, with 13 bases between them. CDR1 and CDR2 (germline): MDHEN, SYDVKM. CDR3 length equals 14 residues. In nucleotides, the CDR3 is TGTGCCAGCAGGAGACAGACTTCAAACTATGGCTACACCTTC. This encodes CASRRQTSNYGYTF.

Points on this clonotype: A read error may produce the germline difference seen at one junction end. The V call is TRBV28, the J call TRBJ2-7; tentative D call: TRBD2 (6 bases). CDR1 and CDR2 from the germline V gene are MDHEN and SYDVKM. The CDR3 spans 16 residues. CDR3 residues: CASSPSPGLTSHEQYF. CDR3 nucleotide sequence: TGTGCCAGCAGCCCCTCTCCGGGACTGACCTCCCACGAGCAGTACTTC. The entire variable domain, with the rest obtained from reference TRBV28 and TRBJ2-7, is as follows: DVKVTQSSRYLVKRTGEKVFLECVQDMDHENMFWYRQDPGLGLRLIYFSYDVKMKEKGDIPEGYSVSREKKERFSLILESASTNQTSMYLCASSPSPGLTSHEQYFGPGTRLTVT.

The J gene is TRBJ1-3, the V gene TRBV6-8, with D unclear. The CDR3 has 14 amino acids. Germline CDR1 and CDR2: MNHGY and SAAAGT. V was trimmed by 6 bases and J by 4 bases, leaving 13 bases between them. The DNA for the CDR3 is TGTGCCAGCAGCCGAAGTGTGGACGGAAACACCATATATTTT. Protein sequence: CASSRSVDGNTIYF.

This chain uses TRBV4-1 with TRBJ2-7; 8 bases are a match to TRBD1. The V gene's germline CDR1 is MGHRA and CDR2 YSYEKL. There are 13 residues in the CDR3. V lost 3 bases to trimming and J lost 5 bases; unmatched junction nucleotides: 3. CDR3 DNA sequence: TGCGCCAGCAGCCAGCTGACAGGGGACGAGCAGTACTTC. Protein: CASSQLTGDEQYF.

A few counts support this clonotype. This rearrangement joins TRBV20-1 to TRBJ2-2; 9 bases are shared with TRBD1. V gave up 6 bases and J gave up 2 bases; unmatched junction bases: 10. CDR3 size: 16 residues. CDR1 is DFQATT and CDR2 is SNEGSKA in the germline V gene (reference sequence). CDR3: CSARTRTGVNTGELFF. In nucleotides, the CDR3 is TGCAGTGCAAGAACGAGGACAGGGGTTAACACCGGGGAGCTGTTTTTT.

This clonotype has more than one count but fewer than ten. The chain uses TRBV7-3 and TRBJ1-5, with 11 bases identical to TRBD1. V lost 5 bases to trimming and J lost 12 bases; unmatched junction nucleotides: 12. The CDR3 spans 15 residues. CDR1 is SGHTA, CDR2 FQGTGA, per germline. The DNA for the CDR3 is TGTGCCAGCAGCCCCCCCGGGACAGGGGGATTGGGCCAGCATTTT. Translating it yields CASSPPGTGGLGQHF.